This T cell receptor beta chain was captured in a study of blood T cell repertoires in COVID-19. Turning to the study itself: Donors in the United States, Italy and Spain gave samples during acute or convalescent COVID-19. The analysed material was cDNA or gDNA that came from T cells, B-cell-depleted T cells, or PBMCs.

Authors' data handling: Counts of nucleated cells, estimated from reference gene primer amplification, were obtained. Libraries were prepared by immunoSEQ multiplex PCR; TCRdb keeps only in-frame clonotypes and omits some of them. Clone size and V and J calls were adopted from that table, with D and trimming inferred from the DNA. The table shows under 350,000 clones, with about 86% occurring only once. V shed 2 bases, J shed 8 bases, and the junction held 8 bases outside the gene matches. Germline V lookup: CDR1 SGHRS, CDR2 YFSETQ. CDR3 length equals 16 residues. Sequencing was performed on peripheral blood. The origin of this receptor is a man younger than 35 with active or convalescent COVID-19. The rearrangement links TRBV5-1 to TRBJ2-1; 12 bases match TRBD2. The CDR3 DNA is TGCGCCAGCAGCTTCCTAGCGGGGGGGCCTGAAGATGAGCAGTTCTTC. Its translation is CASSFLAGGPEDEQFF.